The 20 T cell receptor beta chains listed next were all sequenced from one sample in a study of CD8 T cells in Susac syndrome. An input of 0.5 to 1 ug of RNA was subjected to reverse transcription using random hexamers. TCRdb re-analysed the immunoSEQ multiplex PCR reads in MiXCR, keeping a single row per CDR3 protein. This sample has about 90,000 distinct CDR3 sequences, with 96% found just once. What was sequenced was CD8+ T cells from PBMCs. The receptors derive from a human donor with Susac syndrome.

The V gene is TRBV20-1, the J gene TRBJ1-6, with TRBD1 matching over 8 bases. J was trimmed by 14 bases and V by 1 base; bases with no gene match: 7. This CDR3 contains 13 residues. Per the germline V gene, CDR1 is DFQATT and CDR2 is SNEGSKA (reference sequence). CDR3 residues: CSARGTGSFALHF. CDR3 nucleotide sequence: TGCAGTGCTAGAGGGACAGGGTCTTTCGCCCTCCACTTT.

The rearrangement joins TRBV4-1 to TRBJ1-2, with D unresolved. The CDR3 contains 14 residues. V lost 1 base and J lost 6, with 12 bases in between. From germline, CDR1 is MGHRA and CDR2 YSYEKL. In DNA, the CDR3 is TGCGCCAGCAGCCAAGCCCCTCTATCACATGGCTACACCTTC. Encoded protein: CASSQAPLSHGYTF.

The chain combines TRBV5-1 with TRBJ1-2; no clear D. The V end lost 0 bases, the J end lost 4 bases, and 13 bases lay between the germline ends. This CDR3 region has 15 residues. Germline assignment: CDR1 SGHRS and CDR2 YFSETQ. The CDR3 protein is CASSLAGAGSYGYTF. CDR3 sequence (DNA): TGCGCCAGCAGCTTGGCCGGCGCGGGCAGCTATGGCTACACCTTC.

The chain has TRBV6-5 and TRBJ2-7; maybe TRBD2 (6 bases). Germline V gene data show CDR1 as MNHEY and CDR2 as SVGAGI. This CDR3 has 16 amino acids. Trimming left V 0 bases short and J 5 bases short, with 17 bases between. The CDR3 nucleotides are TGTGCCAGCAGTTACTCCGGGGGTGGTGGGACCCACGAGCAGTACTTC. Translating gives CASSYSGGGGTHEQYF.

The V call is TRBV7-9, the J call TRBJ2-7; weak D call: TRBD2 (5 bases). The ends were cut back, 2 bases at V and 6 bases at J, with 14 bases in the middle. CDR3 length: 14 amino acids. Germline assignment: CDR1 SEHNR and CDR2 FQNEAQ (reference sequence). The CDR3 is CASSLIRGGSEQYF. As DNA, the CDR3 is TGTGCCAGCAGCTTAATTCGCGGAGGATCCGAGCAGTACTTC.

This chain links TRBV20-1 with TRBJ1-4; 8 bases map to TRBD1. CDR1 DFQATT and CDR2 SNEGSKA come from the germline V gene (reference sequence). J was trimmed by 5 bases and V by 7 bases; bases with no gene match: 6. The CDR3 contains 13 residues. The CDR3 reads CSVQGALNEKLFF. As DNA, the CDR3 is TGCAGTGTCCAGGGGGCCCTAAATGAAAAACTGTTTTTT.

This chain uses TRBV6-2 or TRBV6-3 with TRBJ2-5; D gene ambiguous. V gave up 3 bases and J gave up 5 bases, with 4 bases separating them. This CDR3 contains 11 residues. In germline, CDR1 is MNHEY, CDR2 SVGEGT. The CDR3 loop reads CASSYVETQYF. In DNA form, the CDR3 reads TGTGCCAGCAGTTATGTGGAGACCCAGTACTTC.

This clonotype was recorded once. This chain uses TRBV7-3 with TRBJ2-3; a weak D match, TRBD2 (6 bases). V was shortened by 2 bases and J by 2 bases, with 11 bases between the two germline ends. The CDR3 is 15 residues long. Germline-derived CDR1 and CDR2 are SGHTA and FQGTGA. The CDR3 bases are TGTGCCAGCAGCTTAGGGGGGAGGAACACAGATACGCAGTATTTT. Its protein is CASSLGGRNTDTQYF.

The CDR3 coding sequence is TGTGCCAGCAGCGTAGGAGGGGGGGATACGCAGTATTTT. Its translation is CASSVGGGDTQYF. The chain joins TRBV9 to TRBJ2-3, with D perhaps being TRBD1 or TRBD2 (6 bases each). Trimming cost V 0 bases and J 6 bases, with 8 bases left between them. The CDR3 sequence is 13 residues long. Germline CDR1 SGDLS, CDR2 YYNGEE.

The V gene is TRBV20-1, the J gene TRBJ2-5; TRBD2 matches 7 bases. Germline V gives CDR1 DFQATT, CDR2 SNEGSKA (reference sequence). The CDR3 totals 16 residues. With V trimmed by 0 bases and J by 2 bases, 9 bases remained unmatched. The CDR3 loop reads CSARDSSPGLQETQYF. CDR3 sequence (DNA): TGCAGTGCTAGAGATTCTAGTCCGGGACTACAAGAGACCCAGTACTTC.

In its sample, this clonotype was seen once. The chain recombines TRBV10-3 with TRBJ2-5, with 7 bases matching TRBD1. CDR3 length equals 14 residues. V gave up 6 bases and J gave up 5 bases; unmatched junction bases: 9. Germline loops: CDR1 ENHRY, CDR2 SYGVKD. CDR3 sequence reads: CAISPTGPRETQYF. In DNA, the CDR3 is TGTGCCATCAGCCCGACAGGGCCCCGGGAGACCCAGTACTTC.

This chain connects TRBV6-6 to TRBJ1-1; 7 bases agree with TRBD1. Looked up from germline, CDR1 is MNHNY and CDR2 is SVGAGI (reference sequence). CDR3 length: 13 residues. Germline trimming cut 8 bases from V and 3 bases from J; bases unmatched to any gene: 6. The CDR3 loop is CASSDRADTEAFF. Here the CDR3 DNA reads TGTGCCAGCTCTGACAGGGCGGACACTGAAGCTTTCTTT.

V gene TRBV5-4 combines with J gene TRBJ1-6; D is possibly TRBD1 (5 bases). The germline CDR1 and CDR2 sequences are SGHNT and YYREEE (reference sequence). Trimming stripped 0 bases from V and 7 bases from J, with 8 bases between. CDR3 length: 14 amino acids. Written as DNA, the CDR3 is TGTGCCAGCAGCTTGGGACAGACCAATTCACCCCTCCACTTT. It yields the protein CASSLGQTNSPLHF.

The V and J genes are TRBV5-1 and TRBJ1-1, with D tentatively TRBD1 (5 bases). V dropped 0 bases and J dropped 4 bases, with 13 bases sitting between them. The CDR3 has 15 amino acids. The germline V gene encodes CDR1 SGHRS and CDR2 YFSETQ. CDR3 amino acids: CASSLVTGHLTEAFF. CDR3 in DNA: TGCGCCAGCAGCTTGGTTACAGGCCATCTCACTGAAGCTTTCTTT.

V and J are TRBV7-3 and TRBJ2-1, with D hard to call. The CDR3 length is 14 residues. V gave up 4 bases and J gave up 6 bases, with 13 bases separating them. The germline CDR1 and CDR2 sequences are SGHTA and FQGTGA. The CDR3 is CASSSWVLLNEQFF. CDR3 nucleotide sequence: TGTGCCAGCAGCTCATGGGTACTCCTCAATGAGCAGTTCTTC. The whole variable domain, remainder taken from reference TRBV7-3 and TRBJ2-1, is GAGVSQTPSNKVTEKGKYVELRCDPISGHTALYWYRQSLGQGPEFLIYFQGTGAADDSGLPNDRFFAVRPEGSVSTLKIQRTERGDSAVYLCASSSWVLLNEQFFGPGTRLTVL.

The chain joins TRBV20-1 to TRBJ2-5; D remains ambiguous. The CDR3 contains 15 residues. Germline V lookup: CDR1 DFQATT, CDR2 SNEGSKA (reference sequence). V lost 0 bases to trimming and J lost 3 bases, with 14 bases between them. CDR3 DNA: TGCAGTGCTAGAGATCCATGGCAGAAAGAAGAGACCCAGTACTTC. Translation: CSARDPWQKEETQYF.

The chain joins TRBV20-1 to TRBJ1-2; D is unclear. V lost 1 base and J 7 bases, leaving 16 bases between the germline ends. The CDR3 is 14 amino acids. CDR1 is DFQATT, CDR2 SNEGSKA, per germline (reference sequence). The CDR3 DNA reads TGCAGTGCTAGAGCCCACGGAGGGATGGGTGGCTACACCTTC. This translates into CSARAHGGMGGYTF.

This chain links TRBV5-6 with TRBJ1-1, with D unresolved. Looked up from germline, CDR1 is SGHDT and CDR2 is YYEEEE. The CDR3 loop spans 14 amino acids. V was clipped by 4 bases and J by 0 bases, with 10 bases between them. The CDR3 protein is CASSPLGVNTEAFF. Here the CDR3 DNA reads TGTGCCAGCAGCCCCCTTGGGGTGAACACTGAAGCTTTCTTT.

As DNA, the CDR3 is TGTGCCAGCAGGCTGACAGGGGTCACAGATACGCAGTATTTT. Residues: CASRLTGVTDTQYF. The chain couples TRBV12-3 or TRBV12-4 to TRBJ2-3, with 8 bases lining up with TRBD1. This CDR3 comprises 14 residues. Germline trimming cut 6 bases from V and 2 bases from J; bases unmatched to any gene: 4.

The CDR3: CASSSRTNLNTEAFF. CDR3 sequence (DNA): TGTGCCAGCAGCTCGAGGACAAACCTGAACACTGAAGCTTTCTTT. The rearrangement links TRBV7-9 to TRBJ1-1, with a possible D match to TRBD1 (5 bases). The CDR3 is 15 amino acids. Germline V CDR1 and CDR2: SEHNR, FQNEAQ (reference sequence). Trimming left V 4 bases short and J 0 bases short, with 12 bases between.